This is a list of T cell receptor beta chains from one sample in a study of T cell responses to AZD1222 COVID-19 vaccine. Some clones are missing from TCRdb's copy, which holds only in-frame ones; the method was immunoSEQ multiplex PCR. The sample records about 200,000 clones, approximately 95% being singletons. The sample consisted of peripheral blood, taken 28 days after the second AZD1222 dose. The receptors were sampled from an adult who received the AZD1222 COVID-19 vaccine. Both conserved end residues are trimmed from each CDR3. The D gene is left open where the match is weak. Clone size is shown for a subset of rows, as once, few, many or a class of expanded clone.

size	J	V	D	CDR3
NA	TRBJ2-7	TRBV4-3	TRBD1	ASSQDRGTGVPYEQY
NA	TRBJ2-7	TRBV7-8	NA	ASSTSGGRSLEQY
once	TRBJ1-1	TRBV7-9	TRBD1	ASSRQGATEAF
once	TRBJ2-2	TRBV5-1	NA	ASSFNPVELNTGELF
NA	TRBJ1-5	TRBV28	NA	ASSFVGGNQPQH
NA	TRBJ1-6	TRBV28	NA	ASSFRGWNSPLH
NA	TRBJ1-5	TRBV3-1/TRBV3-2	NA	ASSQDDQQPQH
NA	TRBJ1-2	TRBV4-2	NA	ASGGGRGPNYGYT
NA	TRBJ2-1	TRBV7-9	NA	ASSLLGAVGEQF
NA	TRBJ2-1	TRBV10-2	NA	ASRPDYNNEQF
NA	TRBJ1-4	TRBV28	NA	ASVSGPYRGEKLF
NA	TRBJ2-7	TRBV25-1	TRBD1	ASRPDRGPPYEQY
once	TRBJ2-5	TRBV4-2	NA	ASSHDETQY
NA	TRBJ1-5	TRBV9	NA	ASSKSGGDQPQH
NA	TRBJ1-1	TRBV7-8	TRBD1	ASSFTPRGAADTEAF
NA	TRBJ1-6	TRBV14	NA	ASSHQGYSPLH
NA	TRBJ2-2	TRBV19	NA	ATEVPLASENTGELF
once	TRBJ1-5	TRBV7-2	TRBD1	ASSLGQGHQPQH
NA	TRBJ1-6	TRBV3-1/TRBV3-2	NA	ASSQSTLYSPLH
NA	TRBJ1-5	TRBV4-3	NA	ASSQDRANQPQH
NA	TRBJ1-2	TRBV28	NA	ASSLPDLGGYT
NA	TRBJ1-1	TRBV6-2/TRBV6-3	NA	ASSSQGFWTEAF